Below are 2 T cell receptor beta chains sequenced from a single sample in a study of T cells in Graves' hyperthyroidism and ophthalmopathy. Amplified TCR beta CDR3 regions derived from RNA transcripts. The TCR CDR3 first-round RT-PCR relied on the HTBI primer set. TCRdb independently ran MiXCR on the multiplex PCR reads; one entry per CDR3 protein. The sample shows over 700,000 distinct CDR3 sequences, 15% to 20% of them seen only once. Sample: blood. The receptor source for this set is a woman in her forties or fifties with Graves' hyperthyroidism that later progressed to Graves' ophthalmopathy.

The chain joins TRBV4-1 to TRBJ2-6; D is tentatively TRBD1 or TRBD2 (5 bases each). Trimming left V 0 bases short and J 2 bases short, with 8 bases between. This CDR3 has 16 amino acids. The germline V gene has CDR1 MGHRA and CDR2 YSYEKL. CDR3 in DNA: TGCGCCAGCAGCCAAGATAGAGGGGCTGGGGCCAACGTCCTGACTTTC. Its translation is CASSQDRGAGANVLTF.

This clonotype was counted many times. This rearrangement joins TRBV2 to TRBJ2-1; a weak D match, TRBD2 (6 bases). Germline assignment: CDR1 SNHLY and CDR2 FYNNEI. V gave up 2 bases and J gave up 4 bases, with 15 bases separating them. CDR3 length: 16 residues. The CDR3 DNA follows: TGTGCCAGCAGTGAATCGCGCGGGGTAGGTTACAATGAGCAGTTCTTC. Its translation: CASSESRGVGYNEQFF.